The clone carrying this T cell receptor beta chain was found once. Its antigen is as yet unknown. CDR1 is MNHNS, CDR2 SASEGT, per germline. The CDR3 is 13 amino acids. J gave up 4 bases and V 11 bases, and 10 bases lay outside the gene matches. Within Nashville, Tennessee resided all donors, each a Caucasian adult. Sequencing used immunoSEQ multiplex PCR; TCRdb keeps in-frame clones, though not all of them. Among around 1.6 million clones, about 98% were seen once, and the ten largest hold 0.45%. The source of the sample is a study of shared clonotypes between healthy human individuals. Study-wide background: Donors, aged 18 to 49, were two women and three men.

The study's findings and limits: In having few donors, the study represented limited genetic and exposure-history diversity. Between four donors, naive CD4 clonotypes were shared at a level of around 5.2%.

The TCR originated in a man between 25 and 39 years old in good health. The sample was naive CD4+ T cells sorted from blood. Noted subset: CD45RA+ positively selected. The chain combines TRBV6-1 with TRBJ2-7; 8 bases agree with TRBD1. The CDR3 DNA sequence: TGTGCCGGAAGACAGGGGACCTATTACGAGCAGTACTTC. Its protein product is CAGRQGTYYEQYF.